This T cell receptor (beta chain) stems from a study of shared clonotypes between healthy human individuals. Overall study context: For every donor, three CD4 naive, three CD4 memory, two CD8 naive and one CD8 memory plates were used. Study-level points and caveats: In the sorted subsets, rarefaction showed sequencing was incomplete despite large depth. It was only blood that was sampled, and tissue repertoires likely differ.

In the original analysis: Filtering differed for immunoSEQ, which gave only junction sequences without quality scores. The table came from immunoSEQ multiplex PCR; TCRdb's copy has only in-frame clones and leaves some out. V and J calls and clone size are those listed in that table; D and trimming were worked out from the DNA. The table has approximately 2,000,000 clones, over 85% seen once. Of note for this clone: Its antigen remains unknown.

Cells designated naive CD8 were CD45RO-negative and were positively selected for CCR7, with terminally differentiated effector memory CD45RA+ cells excluded. In germline, CDR1 is SGHRS, CDR2 YFSETQ. There are 16 residues in the CDR3. Trimming pared 2 bases from V and 4 bases from J, leaving 16 bases between. The source of this sequence is a man aged 18 to 30 in good health. Some clones in this sample may be carry-over from other donors' samples. The chain uses TRBV5-1 and TRBJ2-1; TRBD1 is a possible D gene (5 bases). Sequencing used naive CD8+ T cells from PBMCs. In nucleotides, the CDR3 is TGCGCCAGCAGCTTTTGGGTAGGGGAACCTTACAATGAGCAGTTCTTC. Residues: CASSFWVGEPYNEQFF.